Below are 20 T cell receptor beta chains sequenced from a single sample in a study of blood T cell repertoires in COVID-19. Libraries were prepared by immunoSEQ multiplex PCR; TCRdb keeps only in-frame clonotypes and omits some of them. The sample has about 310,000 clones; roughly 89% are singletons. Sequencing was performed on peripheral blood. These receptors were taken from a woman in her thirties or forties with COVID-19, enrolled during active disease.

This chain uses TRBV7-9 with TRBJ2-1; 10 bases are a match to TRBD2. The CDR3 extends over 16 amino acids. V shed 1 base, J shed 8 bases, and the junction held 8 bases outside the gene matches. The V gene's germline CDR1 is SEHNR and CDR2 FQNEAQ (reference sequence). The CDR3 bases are TGTGCCAGCAGCTTAGGGAGCGGTACTAGCGGGGATGAGCAGTTCTTC. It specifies CASSLGSGTSGDEQFF. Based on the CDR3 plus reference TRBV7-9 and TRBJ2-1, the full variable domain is DTGVSQNPRHKITKRGQNVTFRCDPISEHNRLYWYRQTLGQGPEFLTYFQNEAQLEKSRLLSDRFSAERPKGSFSTLEIQRTEQGDSAMYLCASSLGSGTSGDEQFFGPGTRLTVL.

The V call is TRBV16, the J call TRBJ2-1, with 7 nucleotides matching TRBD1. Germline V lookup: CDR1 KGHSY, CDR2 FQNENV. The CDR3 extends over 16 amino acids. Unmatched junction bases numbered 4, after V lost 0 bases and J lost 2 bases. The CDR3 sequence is CASSQSGQFTYNEQFF. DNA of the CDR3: TGTGCCAGCAGCCAATCGGGACAGTTCACCTACAATGAGCAGTTCTTC. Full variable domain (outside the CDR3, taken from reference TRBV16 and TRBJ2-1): GEEVAQTPKHLVRGEGQKAKLYCAPIKGHSYVFWYQQVLKNEFKFLISFQNENVFDETGMPKERFSAKCLPNSPCSLEIQATKLEDSAVYFCASSQSGQFTYNEQFFGPGTRLTVL.

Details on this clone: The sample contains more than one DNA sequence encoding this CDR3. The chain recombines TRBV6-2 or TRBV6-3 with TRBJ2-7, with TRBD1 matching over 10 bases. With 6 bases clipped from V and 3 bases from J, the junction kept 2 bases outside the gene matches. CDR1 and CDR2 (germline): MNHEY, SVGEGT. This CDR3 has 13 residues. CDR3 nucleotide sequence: TGTGCCAGCAGCCGGGACAGGGGCTACGAGCAGTACTTC. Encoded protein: CASSRDRGYEQYF.

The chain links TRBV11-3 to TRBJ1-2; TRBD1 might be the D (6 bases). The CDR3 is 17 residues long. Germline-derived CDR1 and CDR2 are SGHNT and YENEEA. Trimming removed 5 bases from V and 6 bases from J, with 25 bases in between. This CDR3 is CASSEGPPPGDMNGYTF. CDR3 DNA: TGTGCCAGCAGCGAAGGGCCCCCCCCCGGGGACATGAATGGCTACACCTTC.

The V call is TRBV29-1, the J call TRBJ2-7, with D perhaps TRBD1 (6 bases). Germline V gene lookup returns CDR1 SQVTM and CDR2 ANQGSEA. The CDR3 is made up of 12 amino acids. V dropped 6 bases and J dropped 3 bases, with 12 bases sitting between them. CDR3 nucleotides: TGCAGCGTGGGACATGGTTACTACGAGCAGTACTTC. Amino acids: CSVGHGYYEQYF.

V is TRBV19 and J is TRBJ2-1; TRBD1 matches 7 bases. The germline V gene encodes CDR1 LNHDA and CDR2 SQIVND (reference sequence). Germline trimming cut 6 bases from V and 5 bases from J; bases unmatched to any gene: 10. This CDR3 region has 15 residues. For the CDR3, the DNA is TGTGCCAGTAGGGAACCCGGGACAGTAAACAATGAGCAGTTCTTC. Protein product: CASREPGTVNNEQFF.

The CDR3 region is CASSRDTGCAEAFF. The DNA for the CDR3 is TGTGCCAGCAGTAGAGATACAGGGTGCGCTGAAGCTTTCTTT. The V call is TRBV27, the J call TRBJ1-1; D is possibly TRBD1 (6 bases). In germline, CDR1 is MNHEY, CDR2 SMNVEV (reference sequence). The V end was cut by 5 bases, the J end by 6 bases, with 16 bases between. The CDR3 runs to 14 residues.

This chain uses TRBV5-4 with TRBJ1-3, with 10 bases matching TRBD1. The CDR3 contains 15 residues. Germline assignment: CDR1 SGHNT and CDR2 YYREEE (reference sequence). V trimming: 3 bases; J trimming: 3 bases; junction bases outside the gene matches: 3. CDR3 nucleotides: TGTGCCAGCAGCTCGGGACAGGGGCTTGGAAACACCATATATTTT. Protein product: CASSSGQGLGNTIYF.

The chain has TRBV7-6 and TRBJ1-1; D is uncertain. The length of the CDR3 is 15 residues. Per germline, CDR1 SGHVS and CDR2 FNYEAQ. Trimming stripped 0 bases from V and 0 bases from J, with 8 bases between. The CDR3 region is CASSLALSLNTEAFF. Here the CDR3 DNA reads TGTGCCAGCAGCTTAGCGCTCAGTTTGAACACTGAAGCTTTCTTT.

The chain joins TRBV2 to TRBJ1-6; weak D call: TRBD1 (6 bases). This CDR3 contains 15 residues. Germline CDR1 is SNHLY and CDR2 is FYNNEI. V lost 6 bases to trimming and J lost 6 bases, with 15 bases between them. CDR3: CASSLIQDSNSPLHF. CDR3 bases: TGTGCCAGCAGCCTCATCCAGGACAGTAATTCACCCCTCCACTTT.

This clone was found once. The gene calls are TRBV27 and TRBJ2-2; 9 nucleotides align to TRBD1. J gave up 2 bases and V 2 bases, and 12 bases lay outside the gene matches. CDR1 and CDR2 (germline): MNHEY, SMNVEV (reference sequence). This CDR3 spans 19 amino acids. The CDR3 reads CASSLTPATGQGNTGELFF. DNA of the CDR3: TGTGCCAGCAGTTTAACTCCCGCAACGGGACAGGGTAACACCGGGGAGCTGTTTTTT.

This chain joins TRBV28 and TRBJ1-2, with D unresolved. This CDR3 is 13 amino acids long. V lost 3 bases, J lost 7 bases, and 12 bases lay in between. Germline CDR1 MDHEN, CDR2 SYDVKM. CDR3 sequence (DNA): TGTGCCAGCAGTTTGACCGGGAAGGGTGGCTACACCTTC. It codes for CASSLTGKGGYTF.

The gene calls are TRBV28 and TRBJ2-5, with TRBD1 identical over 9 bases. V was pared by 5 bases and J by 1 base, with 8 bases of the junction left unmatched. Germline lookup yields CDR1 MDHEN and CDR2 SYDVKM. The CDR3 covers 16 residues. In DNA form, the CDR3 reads TGTGCCAGCAGTGTCCCGGGACAGGGTGCCCAAGAGACCCAGTACTTC. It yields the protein CASSVPGQGAQETQYF.

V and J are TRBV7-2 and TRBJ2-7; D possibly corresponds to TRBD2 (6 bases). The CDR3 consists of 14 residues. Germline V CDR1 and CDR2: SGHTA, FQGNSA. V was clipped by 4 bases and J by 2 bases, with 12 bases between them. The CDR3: CASSSTGTPYEQYF. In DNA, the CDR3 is TGTGCCAGCAGCTCAACCGGGACTCCCTACGAGCAGTACTTC.

In DNA form, the CDR3 reads TGTGCCAGCAGCTTAGAAGGGGGCGGGGTTGGCGCCGGGGAGCTGTTTTTT. Residues: CASSLEGGGVGAGELFF. V and J are TRBV7-6 and TRBJ2-2; a weak D match, TRBD1 (7 bases). The CDR3 has 17 residues. Between the trimmed V and J ends, which lost 1 base and 6 bases, there was a span of 18 bases. CDR1 and CDR2 from the germline V gene are SGHVS and FNYEAQ.

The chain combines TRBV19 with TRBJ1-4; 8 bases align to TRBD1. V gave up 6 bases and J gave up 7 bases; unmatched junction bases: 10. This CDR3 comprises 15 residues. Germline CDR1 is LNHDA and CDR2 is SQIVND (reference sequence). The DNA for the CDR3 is TGTGCCAGTAGACGCGACAGGGGCTCCCTTGAAAAACTGTTTTTT. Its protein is CASRRDRGSLEKLFF.

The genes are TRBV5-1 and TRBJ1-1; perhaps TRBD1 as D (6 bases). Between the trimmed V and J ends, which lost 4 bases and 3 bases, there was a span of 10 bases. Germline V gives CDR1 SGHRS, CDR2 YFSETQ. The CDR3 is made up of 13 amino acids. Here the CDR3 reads CASSPAGDTEAFF. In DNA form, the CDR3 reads TGCGCCAGCAGCCCTGCAGGGGACACTGAAGCTTTCTTT.

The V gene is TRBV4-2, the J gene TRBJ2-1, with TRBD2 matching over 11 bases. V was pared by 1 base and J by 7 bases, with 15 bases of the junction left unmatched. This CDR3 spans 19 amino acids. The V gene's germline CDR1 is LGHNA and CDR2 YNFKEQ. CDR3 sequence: CASSQGLGQGLAVTNEQFF. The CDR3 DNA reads TGTGCCAGCAGCCAAGGACTCGGACAGGGACTAGCGGTTACTAATGAGCAGTTCTTC.

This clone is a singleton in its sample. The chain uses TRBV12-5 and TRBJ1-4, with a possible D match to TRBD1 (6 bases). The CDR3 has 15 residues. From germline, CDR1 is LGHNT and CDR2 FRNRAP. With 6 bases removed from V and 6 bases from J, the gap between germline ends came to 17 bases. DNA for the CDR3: TGTGCTAGTGGACAAGACAGGATCGGAGATGAAAAACTGTTTTTT. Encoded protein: CASGQDRIGDEKLFF.

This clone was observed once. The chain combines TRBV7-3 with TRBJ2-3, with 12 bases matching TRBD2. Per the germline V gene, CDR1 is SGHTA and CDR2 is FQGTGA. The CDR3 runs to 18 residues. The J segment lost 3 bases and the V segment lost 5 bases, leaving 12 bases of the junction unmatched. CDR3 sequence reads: CASSTPELTSGGTDTQYF. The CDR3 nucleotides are TGTGCCAGCAGCACACCTGAACTCACTAGCGGGGGGACAGATACGCAGTATTTT.